This T cell receptor beta chain was recorded in a study of CD8 T cells in ankylosing spondylitis. Study-wide points: The disease-linked clones had a CD8+ phenotype and low blood frequencies. Typical of ankylosing spondylitis blood, it appeared, was a TCR beta motif of 7 or 8 highly homologous variants. According to the report, clones linked to the disease were significantly enriched in matched synovial fluid samples taken from ankylosing spondylitis patients.

The CDR3 extends over 12 amino acids. Germline V CDR1 and CDR2: DFQATT, SNEGSKA (reference sequence). Trimming stripped 7 bases from V and 5 bases from J, with 12 bases between. Remarks on this clonotype: What it recognizes is unknown.

Libraries of TCR beta came from quantitative 5'-RACE with molecular barcodes. TCRdb used MiXCR to reprocess the 5' RACE reads, holding one entry per CDR3 protein. The sample carries about 250,000 distinct CDR3 sequences, roughly 32% recorded once. Sequencing input: blood, either unsorted or a sorted T cell fraction (not recorded which). The sequence derives from a male donor with ankylosing spondylitis or in good health (not recorded which). This chain uses TRBV20-1 with TRBJ1-5; no clear D. The CDR3 loop reads CSVGRRDQPQHF. The CDR3 DNA reads as TGCAGTGTCGGCCGTCGGGATCAGCCCCAGCATTTT.